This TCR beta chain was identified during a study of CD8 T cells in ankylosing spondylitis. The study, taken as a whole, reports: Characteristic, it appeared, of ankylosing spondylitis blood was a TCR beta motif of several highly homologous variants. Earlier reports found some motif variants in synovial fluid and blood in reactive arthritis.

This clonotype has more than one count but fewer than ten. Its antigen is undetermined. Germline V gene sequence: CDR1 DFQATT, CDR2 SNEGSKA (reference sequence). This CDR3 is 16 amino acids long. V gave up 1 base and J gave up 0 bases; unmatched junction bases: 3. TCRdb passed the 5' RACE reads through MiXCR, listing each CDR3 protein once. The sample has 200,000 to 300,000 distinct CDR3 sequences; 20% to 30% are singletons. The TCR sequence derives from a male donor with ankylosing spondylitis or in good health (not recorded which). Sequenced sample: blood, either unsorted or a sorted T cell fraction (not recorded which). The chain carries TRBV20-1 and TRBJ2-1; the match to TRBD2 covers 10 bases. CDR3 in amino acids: CSARVTSGVSYNEQFF. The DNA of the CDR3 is TGCAGTGCTAGAGTAACTAGCGGGGTCTCCTACAATGAGCAGTTCTTC.